The TCR beta chain described here comes from a study of blood T cells in healthy people across ages. Overall study results and limits: CMV status of donors was unknown, possibly confounding expanded clonotype changes. Age advanced and TCR beta diversity per million T cells fell, roughly linearly.

Sample-barcoded 5' priming and a J-beta primer mix drove a second PCR of roughly 6 to 12 cycles. Researchers report that a template-switch adaptor with 12 random nucleotides tagged each cDNA molecule. One entry per CDR3 protein, called by TCRdb with MiXCR from the 5' RACE reads. The sample records roughly 640,000 distinct CDR3 sequences, roughly 31% being singletons. This clonotype was detected many times. Its antigen is unidentified. A much larger clone is a single base away; this may be a read error. Each sample had at least 6 million PBMCs isolated. Germline assignment: CDR1 SGHTA and CDR2 FQGNSA. The CDR3 runs 14 residues.

The chain joins TRBV7-2 to TRBJ2-2, with D maybe TRBD2 (5 bases). The origin of this receptor is a woman over 75 in good health. Sequenced sample: blood. This CDR3 reads CASSPRSSTGERFF. In nucleotides, the CDR3 is TGTGCCAGCAGCCCCAGGTCCTCCACCGGGGAGCGGTTTTTT.